This TCR beta chain is from a study of cytomegalovirus exposure and HLA in healthy donors. Findings and caveats of the study: Researchers reported in a later analysis that a missense DCLRE1C variant was tied to TCR beta V- and J-gene trimming. Previous analysis showed most TCR beta V segments were productive about 87% or about 30% of the time.

This PCR relied on a set of 60 Vbeta primers and 13 Jbeta primers. Method: immunoSEQ multiplex PCR; TCRdb's copy keeps in-frame clones and lacks some. Among under 250,000 clones listed, around 80% were seen once. About this clone itself: Its antigen is unknown.

Germline V gives CDR1 MGHDK, CDR2 SYGVNS. The V segment lost 4 bases and the J segment 0 bases; nucleotides outside the gene matches: 11. The CDR3 sequence is 18 residues long. V is TRBV25-1 and J is TRBJ2-5, with 10 positions matching TRBD1. The origin of this receptor is a woman aged 25 to 39 in good health and CMV-seropositive. The sample taken for sequencing was PBMCs. The DNA for the CDR3 is TGTGCCAGCAGTGGACGGGAAGGGACAGGGGTTGACCAAGAGACCCAGTACTTC. Translation gives CASSGREGTGVDQETQYF.